This entry describes one TCR beta chain. Its antigen remains undetermined. The instrument was an Illumina HiSeq 2000. TCR beta cDNA libraries were made by 5'RACE template switching that added a universal primer site and unique molecular identifiers. Synthesis of cDNA was primed from the TCR beta constant segment and was followed by two consecutive PCR amplification steps. The study's processing was this. Reads were demultiplexed and grouped by UMI with MIGEC, and clonotypes were assembled and quantified with MiTCR. Only TCR cDNA sequences supported by at least two reads were kept to exclude erroneous sequences. The tcR package was used for downstream repertoire analysis, and clonotypes were matched between fractions using CDR3 nucleotide sequence together with V segment. VDJmatch was used to annotate antigen specificity against VDJdb, with one amino acid substitution in CDR3 permitted. The reads, reprocessed by TCRdb, yield one row per CDR3 protein sequence and no DNA. What appears here as the V and J calls and clone size reflects TCRdb's work, not the paper's. The record for this sample contains roughly 380,000 distinct CDR3 sequences. Around 5% of the sample belongs to the ten largest clones.

HCMV-specific IgG was detected in serum with a commercial ELISA kit to determine HCMV serostatus. Peripheral blood mononuclear cells were isolated from blood by Ficoll density gradient centrifugation. The data belong to a study of T cells expressing NK-cell markers (dated by TCRdb to 2020 to 2022). Looking at the study overall: Three sorted T-cell subsets (CD3+CD56+NKG2C+, CD3+CD56+NKG2C- and CD3+CD56-NKG2C+) from roughly eight donors had their TCR beta-chain repertoires profiled. Among the eight sequenced donors, only one was HCMV-seronegative, while the other seven were HCMV-seropositive. The study sequenced eight donors, all healthy volunteers chosen at random: three men and five women. The libraries were sequenced on Illumina HiSeq 2000/2500, MiSeq or NextSeq, producing 2 x 150 bp reads. General conclusions and limits of the study: Those dominant clonotypes were again the most abundant among CD3+CD56-NKG2C+ cells in a few donors, at about 28.3-60.1%. In roughly six donors, the dominant CD3+CD56+NKG2C+ clonotypes ranked among the top 10 CD8+ clonotypes, making up roughly 1.0-7.0% of CD8+ T cells. Whether the expanded NKG2C-expressing T cell clones were specific for HCMV antigens was left unclear.

The sample comprised blood T cells: a sorted CD56 or NKG2C T cell subset, CD4+ or CD8+ T cells, or bulk PBMC T cells (not recorded which). This receptor was obtained from a man between 18 and 69 years old in good health.

The CDR3: CASNLAQMNTEAFF. The chain links TRBV2 with TRBJ1-1. The germline V gene yields SNHLY for CDR1 and FYNNEI for CDR2. Reading from cysteine to phenylalanine, the CDR3 counts 14 amino acids. The nucleotide record is missing.